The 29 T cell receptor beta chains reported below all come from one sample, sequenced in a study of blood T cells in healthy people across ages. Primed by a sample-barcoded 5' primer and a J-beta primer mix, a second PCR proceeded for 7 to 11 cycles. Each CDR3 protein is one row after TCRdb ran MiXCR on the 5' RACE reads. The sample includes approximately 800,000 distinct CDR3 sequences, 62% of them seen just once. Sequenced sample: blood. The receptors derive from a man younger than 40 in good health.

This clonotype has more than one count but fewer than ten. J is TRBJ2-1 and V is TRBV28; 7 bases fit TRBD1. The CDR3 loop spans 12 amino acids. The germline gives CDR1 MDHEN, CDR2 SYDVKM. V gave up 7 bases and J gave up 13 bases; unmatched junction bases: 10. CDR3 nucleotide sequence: TGTGCCAGCAACACAGCGAGGGACAGACAGTTCTTC. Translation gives CASNTARDRQFF.

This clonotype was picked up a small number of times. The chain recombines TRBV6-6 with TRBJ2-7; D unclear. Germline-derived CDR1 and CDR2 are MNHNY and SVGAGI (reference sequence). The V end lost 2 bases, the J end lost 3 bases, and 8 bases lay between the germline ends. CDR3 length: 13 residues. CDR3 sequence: CASSYEQIYEQYF. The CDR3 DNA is TGTGCCAGCAGTTACGAGCAGATCTACGAGCAGTACTTC.

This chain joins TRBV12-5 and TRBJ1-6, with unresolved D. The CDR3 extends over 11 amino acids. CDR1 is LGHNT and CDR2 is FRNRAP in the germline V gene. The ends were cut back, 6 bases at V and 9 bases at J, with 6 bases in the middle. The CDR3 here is CASGVSSPLHF. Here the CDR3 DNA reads TGTGCTAGTGGGGTTAGTTCACCCCTCCACTTT.

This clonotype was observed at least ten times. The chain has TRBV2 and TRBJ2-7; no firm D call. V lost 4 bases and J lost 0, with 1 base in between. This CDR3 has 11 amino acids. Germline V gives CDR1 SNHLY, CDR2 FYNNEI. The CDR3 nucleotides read TGTGCCAGCAGTGCCTCCTACGAGCAGTACTTC. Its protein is CASSASYEQYF.

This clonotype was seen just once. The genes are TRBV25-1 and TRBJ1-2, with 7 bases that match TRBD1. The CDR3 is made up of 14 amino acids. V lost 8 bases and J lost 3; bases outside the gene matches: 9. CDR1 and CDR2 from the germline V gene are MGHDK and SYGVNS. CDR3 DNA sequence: TGTGCCAGCGCTAAAGGGGACAGCTACTATGGCTACACCTTC. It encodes CASAKGDSYYGYTF.

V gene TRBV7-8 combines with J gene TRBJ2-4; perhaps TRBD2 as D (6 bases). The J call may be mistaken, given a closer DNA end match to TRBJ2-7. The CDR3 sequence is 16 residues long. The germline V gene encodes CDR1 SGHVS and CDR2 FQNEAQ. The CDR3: CASSPRDGGLGDEQYF. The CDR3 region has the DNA TGTGCCAGCAGCCCGCGGGACGGAGGCCTTGGGGACGAGCAGTACTTC.

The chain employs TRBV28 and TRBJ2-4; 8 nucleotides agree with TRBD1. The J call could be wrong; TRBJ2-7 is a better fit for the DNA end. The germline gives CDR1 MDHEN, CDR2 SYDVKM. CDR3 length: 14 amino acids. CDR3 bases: TGTGCCAGCAGTACCCCTGGACAGGGCTACGAGCAGTACTTC. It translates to CASSTPGQGYEQYF.

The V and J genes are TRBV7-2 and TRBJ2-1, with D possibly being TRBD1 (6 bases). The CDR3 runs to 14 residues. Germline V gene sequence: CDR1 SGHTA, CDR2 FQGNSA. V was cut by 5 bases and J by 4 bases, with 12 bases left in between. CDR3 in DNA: TGTGCCAGCAGCCCCCGGGACAAGTACAATGAGCAGTTCTTC. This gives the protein CASSPRDKYNEQFF.

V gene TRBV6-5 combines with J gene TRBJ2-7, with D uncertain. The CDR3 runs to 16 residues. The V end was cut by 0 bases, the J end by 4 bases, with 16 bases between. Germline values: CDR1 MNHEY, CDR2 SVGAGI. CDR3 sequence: CASSYSNPRVGYEQYF. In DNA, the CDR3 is TGTGCCAGCAGTTACTCGAATCCTAGAGTCGGTTACGAGCAGTACTTC.

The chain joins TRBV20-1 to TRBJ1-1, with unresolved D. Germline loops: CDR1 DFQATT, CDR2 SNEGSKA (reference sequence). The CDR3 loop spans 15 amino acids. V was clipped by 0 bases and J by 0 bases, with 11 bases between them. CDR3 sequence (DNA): TGCAGTGCTAGAGATCCCGCCGGGTTGAACACTGAAGCTTTCTTT. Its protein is CSARDPAGLNTEAFF.

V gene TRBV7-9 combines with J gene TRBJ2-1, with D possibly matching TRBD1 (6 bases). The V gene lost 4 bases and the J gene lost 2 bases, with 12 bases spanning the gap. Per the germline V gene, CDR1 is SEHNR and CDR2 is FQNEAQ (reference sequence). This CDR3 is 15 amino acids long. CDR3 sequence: CASSSTGSAYNEQFF. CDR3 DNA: TGTGCCAGCAGCTCAACAGGGTCCGCCTACAATGAGCAGTTCTTC.

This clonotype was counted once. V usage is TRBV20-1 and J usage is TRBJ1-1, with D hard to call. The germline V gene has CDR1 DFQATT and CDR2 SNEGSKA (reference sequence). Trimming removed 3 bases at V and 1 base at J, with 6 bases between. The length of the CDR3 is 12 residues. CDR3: CSASPGNTEAFF. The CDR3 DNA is TGCAGTGCTAGCCCCGGGAACACTGAAGCTTTCTTT.

The CDR3 is CSVLYFGLNEQFF. The CDR3 DNA is TGCAGCGTTCTGTATTTTGGACTCAATGAGCAGTTCTTC. The rearrangement links TRBV29-1 to TRBJ2-1; D is possibly TRBD2 (5 bases). V lost 5 bases to trimming and J lost 6 bases, with 14 bases between them. CDR3 length: 13 amino acids. Germline CDR1 reads SQVTM; CDR2 reads ANQGSEA.

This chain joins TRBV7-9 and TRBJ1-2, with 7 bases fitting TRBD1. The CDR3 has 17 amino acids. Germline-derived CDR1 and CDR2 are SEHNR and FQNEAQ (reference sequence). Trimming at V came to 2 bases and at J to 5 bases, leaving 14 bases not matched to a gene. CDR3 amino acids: CASSLKRDSEEIYGYTF. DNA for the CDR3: TGTGCCAGCAGCTTAAAAAGGGACAGCGAAGAAATATATGGCTACACCTTC. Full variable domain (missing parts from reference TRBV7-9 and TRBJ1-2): DTGVSQNPRHKITKRGQNVTFRCDPISEHNRLYWYRQTLGQGPEFLTYFQNEAQLEKSRLLSDRFSAERPKGSFSTLEIQRTEQGDSAMYLCASSLKRDSEEIYGYTFGSGTRLTVV.

The CDR3 loop is CSVGIRSEQYF. DNA for the CDR3: TGCAGCGTTGGGATACGTTCCGAGCAGTACTTC. This sequence joins TRBV29-1 and TRBJ2-5; D uncertain. The DNA end is a closer match to TRBJ2-7, so the J assignment may be wrong. The CDR3 length is 11 residues. Per the germline V gene, CDR1 is SQVTM and CDR2 is ANQGSEA.

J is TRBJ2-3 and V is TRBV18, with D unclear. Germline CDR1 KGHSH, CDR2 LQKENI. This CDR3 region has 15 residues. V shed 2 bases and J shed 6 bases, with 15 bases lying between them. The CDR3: CASSPSPTTSDTQYF. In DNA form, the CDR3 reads TGTGCCAGCTCACCAAGCCCAACCACATCGGATACGCAGTATTTT.

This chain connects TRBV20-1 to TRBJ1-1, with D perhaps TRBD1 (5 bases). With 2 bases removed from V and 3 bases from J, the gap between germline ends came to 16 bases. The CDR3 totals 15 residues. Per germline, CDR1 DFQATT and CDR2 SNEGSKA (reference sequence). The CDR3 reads CSARIPGTWHTEAFF. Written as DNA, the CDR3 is TGCAGTGCTAGAATTCCAGGGACCTGGCACACTGAAGCTTTCTTT.

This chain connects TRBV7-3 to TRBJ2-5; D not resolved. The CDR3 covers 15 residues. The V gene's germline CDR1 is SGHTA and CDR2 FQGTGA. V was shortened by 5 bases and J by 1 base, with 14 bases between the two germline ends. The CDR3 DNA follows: TGTGCCAGCAGCCCCGCGCCTGCGGCCCAAGAGACCCAGTACTTC. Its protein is CASSPAPAAQETQYF.

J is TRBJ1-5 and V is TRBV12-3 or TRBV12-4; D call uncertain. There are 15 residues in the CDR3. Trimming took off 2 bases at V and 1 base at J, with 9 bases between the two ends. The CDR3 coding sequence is TGTGCCAGCAGTTTATCCAGGCGCAGCAATCAGCCCCAGCATTTT. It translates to CASSLSRRSNQPQHF.

CDR3 residues: CASGQDSGVDNSPLHF. In DNA, the CDR3 is TGTGCCAGCGGCCAAGACAGTGGGGTGGATAATTCACCCCTCCACTTT. The chain recombines TRBV2 with TRBJ1-6; D may be TRBD1 (5 bases). V dropped 8 bases and J dropped 5 bases, with 19 bases sitting between them. The CDR3 totals 16 residues. Per the germline V gene, CDR1 is SNHLY and CDR2 is FYNNEI.

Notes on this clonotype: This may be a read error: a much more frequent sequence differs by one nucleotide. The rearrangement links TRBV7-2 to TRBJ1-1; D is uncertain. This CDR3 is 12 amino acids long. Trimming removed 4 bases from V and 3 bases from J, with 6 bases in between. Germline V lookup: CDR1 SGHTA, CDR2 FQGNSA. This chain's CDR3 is CASSSPHTEAFF. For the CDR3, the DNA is TGTGCCAGCAGCTCCCCGCACACTGAAGCTTTCTTT.

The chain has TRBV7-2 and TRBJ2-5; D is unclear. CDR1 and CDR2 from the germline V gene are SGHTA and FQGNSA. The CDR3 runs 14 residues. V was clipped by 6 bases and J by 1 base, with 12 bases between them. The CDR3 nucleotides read TGTGCCAGCAGACGGCCAAGTGGCCAAGAGACCCAGTACTTC. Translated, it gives CASRRPSGQETQYF.

The CDR3 DNA reads TGTGCCAGCAGTTTATCCGGGCAGAGTGACTATGGCTACACCTTC. It encodes CASSLSGQSDYGYTF. The chain combines TRBV27 with TRBJ1-2, with no clear D. The CDR3 spans 15 residues. V was trimmed by 0 bases and J by 3 bases, leaving 11 bases between them. CDR1 is MNHEY and CDR2 is SMNVEV in the germline V gene (reference sequence).

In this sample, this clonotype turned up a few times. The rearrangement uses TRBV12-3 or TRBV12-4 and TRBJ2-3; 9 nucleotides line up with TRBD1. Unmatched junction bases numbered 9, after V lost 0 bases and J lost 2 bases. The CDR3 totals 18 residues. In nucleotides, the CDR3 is TGTGCCAGCAGTTTAGCACGGGACAGGGACCGGAACACAGATACGCAGTATTTT. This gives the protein CASSLARDRDRNTDTQYF.

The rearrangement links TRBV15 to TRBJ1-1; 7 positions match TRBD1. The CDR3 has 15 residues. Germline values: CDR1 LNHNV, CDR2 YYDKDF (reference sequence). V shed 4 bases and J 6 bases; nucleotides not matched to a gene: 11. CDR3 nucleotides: TGTGCCACCAGCACGACCAGGGGGTTAGCCCCTGAAGCTTTCTTT. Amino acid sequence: CATSTTRGLAPEAFF. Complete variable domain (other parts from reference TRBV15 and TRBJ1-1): DAMVIQNPRYQVTQFGKPVTLSCSQTLNHNVMYWYQQKSSQAPKLLFHYYDKDFNNEADTPDNFQSRRPNTSFCFLDIRSPGLGDTAMYLCATSTTRGLAPEAFFGQGTRLTVV.

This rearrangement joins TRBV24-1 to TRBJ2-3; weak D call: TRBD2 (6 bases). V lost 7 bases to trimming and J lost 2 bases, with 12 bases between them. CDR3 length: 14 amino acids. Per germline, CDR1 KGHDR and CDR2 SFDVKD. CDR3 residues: CATSGTDLTDTQYF. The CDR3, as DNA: TGTGCCACCAGCGGGACTGACCTCACAGATACGCAGTATTTT.

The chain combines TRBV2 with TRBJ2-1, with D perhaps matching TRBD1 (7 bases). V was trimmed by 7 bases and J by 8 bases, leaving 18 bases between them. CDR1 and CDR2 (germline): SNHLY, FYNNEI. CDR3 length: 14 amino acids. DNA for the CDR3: TGTGCCAGCATGACAGGGTTCGGGGGCGATGAGCAGTTCTTC. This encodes CASMTGFGGDEQFF. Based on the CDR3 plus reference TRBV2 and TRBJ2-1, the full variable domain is EPEVTQTPSHQVTQMGQEVILRCVPISNHLYFYWYRQILGQKVEFLVSFYNNEISEKSEIFDDQFSVERPDGSNFTLKIRSTKLEDSAMYFCASMTGFGGDEQFFGPGTRLTVL.

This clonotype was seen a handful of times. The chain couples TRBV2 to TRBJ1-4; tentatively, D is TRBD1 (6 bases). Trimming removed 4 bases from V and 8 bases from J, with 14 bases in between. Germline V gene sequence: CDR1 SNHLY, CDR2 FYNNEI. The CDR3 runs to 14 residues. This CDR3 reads CASSAGGAGEKLFF. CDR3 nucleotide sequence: TGTGCCAGCAGTGCGGGGGGCGCGGGCGAAAAACTGTTTTTT. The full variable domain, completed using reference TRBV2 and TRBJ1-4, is EPEVTQTPSHQVTQMGQEVILRCVPISNHLYFYWYRQILGQKVEFLVSFYNNEISEKSEIFDDQFSVERPDGSNFTLKIRSTKLEDSAMYFCASSAGGAGEKLFFGSGTQLSVL.

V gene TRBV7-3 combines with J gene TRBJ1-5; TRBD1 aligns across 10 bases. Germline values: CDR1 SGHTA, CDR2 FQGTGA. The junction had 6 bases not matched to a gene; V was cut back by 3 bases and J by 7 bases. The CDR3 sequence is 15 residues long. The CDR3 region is CASSFSGQGVQPQHF. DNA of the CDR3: TGTGCCAGCAGCTTCTCCGGACAGGGGGTCCAGCCCCAGCATTTT.